The 26 T cell receptor beta chains below all came from one sample that was sequenced in a study of T cell repertoires in cytomegalovirus infection. In TCRdb, the reads were re-called with MiXCR into one record per CDR3 protein. The sample consists of fewer than 250,000 distinct CDR3 sequences, 9% to 15% of them appearing once. Sequencing was carried out using PBMCs. The source of these receptors is a human donor in good health (CMV status not recorded). Some clones in this sample may be carry-over from other donors' samples.

The table lists this clonotype with many counts. The V call is TRBV24-1, the J call TRBJ2-1, with 8 nucleotides matching TRBD1. This CDR3 has 14 residues. Germline V gene sequence: CDR1 KGHDR, CDR2 SFDVKD. J was trimmed by 8 bases and V by 2 bases; bases with no gene match: 4. Here the CDR3 reads CATSDSGTGDEQFF. The DNA of the CDR3 is TGTGCCACCAGTGATTCTGGGACAGGCGATGAGCAGTTCTTC.

This clonotype has a count of ten or more. The chain combines TRBV20-1 with TRBJ1-1, with D possibly being TRBD1 (6 bases). The germline V gene has CDR1 DFQATT and CDR2 SNEGSKA (reference sequence). The CDR3 is 16 residues long. Trimming removed 3 bases at V and 2 bases at J, with 19 bases between. The CDR3 reads CSASRDTTGRNTEAFF. The CDR3 DNA follows: TGCAGTGCTAGTCGGGACACAACTGGGAGAAACACTGAAGCTTTCTTT.

The rearrangement joins TRBV5-1 to TRBJ1-5, with unresolved D. CDR1 and CDR2 from the germline V gene are SGHRS and YFSETQ. Between the trimmed V and J ends, which lost 1 base and 5 bases, there was a span of 7 bases. This CDR3 has 13 residues. The CDR3 is CASSLSDDQPQHF. The CDR3 DNA follows: TGCGCCAGCAGCTTGAGTGACGATCAGCCCCAGCATTTT.

Of note for this clonotype: At one boundary the junction diverges from the germline segment, which might be a read error. This chain joins TRBV14 and TRBJ2-1; possible D gene TRBD2, 5 bases. CDR1 SGHDN and CDR2 FVKESK come from the germline V gene. CDR3 size: 11 residues. DNA for the CDR3: TGTGCCAGCAGCCAAGGGGAGCCTCTCGCCTTC. It codes for CASSQGEPLAF.

At least ten counts were recorded for this clonotype. V usage is TRBV5-4 and J usage is TRBJ2-3; 7 bases line up with TRBD2. The length of the CDR3 is 15 residues. From germline, CDR1 is SGHNT and CDR2 YYREEE (reference sequence). J gave up 5 bases and V 4 bases, and 10 bases lay outside the gene matches. In DNA, the CDR3 is TGTGCCAGCAGCAAGCAAAGCGGGACTCAAGATACGCAGTATTTT. Protein product: CASSKQSGTQDTQYF.

This clonotype was counted many times. The J gene is TRBJ1-1, the V gene TRBV5-1; 9 nucleotides align to TRBD1. Germline values: CDR1 SGHRS, CDR2 YFSETQ. The CDR3 runs to 16 residues. The V gene end was trimmed by 0 bases and the J gene end by 2 bases; junction bases not matched to a gene: 5. The CDR3 region has the DNA TGCGCCAGCAGCTTGGGGACAGGGGTGATAAACACTGAAGCTTTCTTT. Protein product: CASSLGTGVINTEAFF.

At least ten counts were recorded for this clonotype. The chain is built from TRBV24-1 and TRBJ2-1; the match to TRBD1 covers 8 bases. V trimming: 2 bases; J trimming: 3 bases; junction bases outside the gene matches: 2. CDR3 length equals 15 residues. Germline CDR1 reads KGHDR; CDR2 reads SFDVKD. The CDR3 DNA reads TGTGCCACCAGTGATTCGACAGGGGTCTACAATGAGCAGTTCTTC. Its protein product is CATSDSTGVYNEQFF.

This clonotype was detected ten times or more. This chain links TRBV7-3 with TRBJ2-1; D remains unclear. The CDR3 contains 14 residues. Germline CDR1 is SGHTA and CDR2 is FQGTGA. V dropped 5 bases and J dropped 5 bases, with 13 bases sitting between them. The CDR3 bases are TGTGCCAGCAGCCCCTCGGGCCCAAACAATGAGCAGTTCTTC. Translating it yields CASSPSGPNNEQFF.

The table lists this clonotype with a few counts. The genes are TRBV19 and TRBJ1-5; D ambiguous. Looked up from germline, CDR1 is LNHDA and CDR2 is SQIVND (reference sequence). The CDR3 sequence is 12 residues long. Between the trimmed V and J ends, which lost 7 bases and 6 bases, there was a span of 10 bases. The CDR3 DNA is TGTGCCAGTAACAAAAATGGTCAGCCCCAGCATTTT. The encoded protein is CASNKNGQPQHF.

This clonotype was detected many times. A clone one base away is much larger, so this may be a read error. This chain joins TRBV6-2 or TRBV6-3 and TRBJ1-1, with D tentatively TRBD1 (6 bases). Between the trimmed V and J ends, which lost 7 bases and 1 base, there was a span of 10 bases. From germline, CDR1 is MNHEY and CDR2 SVGEGT. This CDR3 region has 13 residues. The CDR3 coding sequence is TGTGCCAGCATCCTGGACAGGAACACTGAAGCTTTCTTT. Protein product: CASILDRNTEAFF.

For this clonotype: This may arise from a read error, as a much more abundant clone is one base away. CDR3 coding DNA: TGTGCCAGCAGGACAGGGGGCGCGAACTATGGCTACAACTTC. Encoded protein: CASRTGGANYGYNF. The chain links TRBV28 to TRBJ1-2; TRBD1 agrees at 10 bases. The CDR3 spans 14 residues. From germline, CDR1 is MDHEN and CDR2 SYDVKM.

This clonotype was observed many times. V is TRBV7-9 and J is TRBJ2-2; tentative D call: TRBD2 (6 bases). The V end was cut by 4 bases, the J end by 0 bases, with 9 bases between. The length of the CDR3 is 15 residues. Germline values: CDR1 SEHNR, CDR2 FQNEAQ (reference sequence). CDR3 sequence: CASSSTSPNTGELFF. The CDR3 coding sequence is TGTGCCAGCAGCTCAACTAGCCCGAACACCGGGGAGCTGTTTTTT.

This clonotype was observed at least ten times. This chain links TRBV2 with TRBJ2-7; D is possibly TRBD1 (5 bases). The CDR3 is made up of 13 amino acids. V lost 5 bases and J lost 0, with 8 bases in between. The V gene's germline CDR1 is SNHLY and CDR2 FYNNEI. The CDR3 coding sequence is TGTGCCAGCAGTCAAGGGGTCTCCTACGAGCAGTACTTC. Translated: CASSQGVSYEQYF.

The genes are TRBV7-2 and TRBJ2-3; 9 bases map to TRBD2. Germline V gene sequence: CDR1 SGHTA, CDR2 FQGNSA. CDR3 size: 16 residues. With V trimmed by 4 bases and J by 6 bases, 11 bases remained unmatched. The CDR3, as DNA: TGTGCCAGCAGCTCCCTGGCGGGGGGGCGATCCGATACGCAGTATTTT. Translating it yields CASSSLAGGRSDTQYF.

This clonotype was counted between two and nine times. The chain employs TRBV14 and TRBJ2-1; 12 bases align to TRBD2. Germline V CDR1 and CDR2: SGHDN, FVKESK. The junction had 6 bases not matched to a gene; V was cut back by 0 bases and J by 3 bases. This CDR3 has 18 residues. CDR3 bases: TGTGCCAGCAGCCAAGATGCGCGGACTAGCGGGGACTACAATGAGCAGTTCTTC. As protein: CASSQDARTSGDYNEQFF.

The chain employs TRBV28 and TRBJ1-5; no reliable D call. This CDR3 is 13 amino acids long. Between the trimmed V and J ends, which lost 6 bases and 4 bases, there was a span of 10 bases. Germline assignment: CDR1 MDHEN and CDR2 SYDVKM. This CDR3 reads CASREYDNQPQHF. The CDR3 region has the DNA TGTGCCAGCAGGGAATATGATAATCAGCCCCAGCATTTT.

This clonotype was picked up a small number of times. The genes are TRBV6-1 and TRBJ2-6, with a tentative D call TRBD2 (5 bases). Per the germline V gene, CDR1 is MNHNS and CDR2 is SASEGT. This CDR3 contains 16 residues. V was trimmed by 3 bases and J by 0 bases, leaving 9 bases between them. The CDR3 DNA sequence: TGTGCCAGCAGTGACCCGGGGAGCTCTGGGGCCAACGTCCTGACTTTC. Translated, it gives CASSDPGSSGANVLTF.

This clonotype has ten or more counts. The CDR3 coding sequence is TGCGCCAGCAGCCAGGGGATCGGGACAGGTGGAAACACCATATATTTT. Protein product: CASSQGIGTGGNTIYF. The chain links TRBV4-1 to TRBJ1-3, with 8 positions matching TRBD1. This CDR3 comprises 16 residues. CDR1 and CDR2 (germline): MGHRA, YSYEKL. With 3 bases clipped from V and 3 bases from J, the junction kept 7 bases outside the gene matches.

The rearrangement uses TRBV25-1 and TRBJ1-5, with TRBD1 as a possible D gene (5 bases). This CDR3 is built from 15 residues. The V gene's germline CDR1 is MGHDK and CDR2 SYGVNS. V lost 1 base, J lost 1 base, and 8 bases lay in between. The DNA for the CDR3 is TGTGCCAGCAGTGAATCGGGACTAAGCAATCAGCCCCAGCATTTT. Its protein is CASSESGLSNQPQHF.

This clonotype appeared many times. The rearrangement joins TRBV7-2 to TRBJ1-3; D unclear. This CDR3 has 16 amino acids. V dropped 5 bases and J dropped 0 bases, with 14 bases sitting between them. Germline lookup yields CDR1 SGHTA and CDR2 FQGNSA. CDR3 nucleotides: TGTGCCAGCAGCCCTCGGTCGGTGGCCTCTGGAAACACCATATATTTT. Protein sequence: CASSPRSVASGNTIYF.

About this clonotype itself: Being one base from a much bigger clone, this may be a read error. The CDR3 does not end in the conserved phenylalanine or tryptophan, so this is likely a read error. The V gene is TRBV20-1, the J gene TRBJ2-7; 7 bases agree with TRBD1. This CDR3 has 13 residues. Looked up from germline, CDR1 is DFQATT and CDR2 is SNEGSKA (reference sequence). Germline trimming cut 5 bases from V and 1 base from J; bases unmatched to any gene: 5. CDR3 loop: CSAWDSLSYEQYL. The CDR3 DNA sequence: TGCAGTGCTTGGGACAGCCTGTCCTACGAGCAGTACCTC.

This clonotype was recorded many times. The gene calls are TRBV19 and TRBJ1-5; D call uncertain. The ends were cut back, 4 bases at V and 5 bases at J, with 9 bases in the middle. This CDR3 has 13 residues. Per the germline V gene, CDR1 is LNHDA and CDR2 is SQIVND (reference sequence). CDR3 sequence: CASSKAVDQPQHF. As DNA, the CDR3 is TGTGCCAGTAGTAAGGCAGTAGATCAGCCCCAGCATTTT.

This clonotype appeared many times. The rearrangement joins TRBV7-2 to TRBJ1-3, with D maybe TRBD1 (5 bases). Trimming shortened V by 3 bases and J by 0 bases, and 12 bases separated the two germline ends. The CDR3 covers 16 residues. Germline lookup yields CDR1 SGHTA and CDR2 FQGNSA. CDR3 nucleotide sequence: TGTGCCAGCAGCTTTTCCCCGGGGGACTCTGGAAACACCATATATTTT. This encodes CASSFSPGDSGNTIYF.

The gene calls are TRBV6-1 and TRBJ2-7, with TRBD2 matching over 7 bases. Trimming removed 4 bases from V and 5 bases from J; junction bases left unmatched: 8. The CDR3 has 14 amino acids. Looked up from germline, CDR1 is MNHNS and CDR2 is SASEGT. As DNA, the CDR3 is TGTGCCAGCAGTGCCCTAGCGGTCGAGAACGAGCAGTACTTC. It specifies CASSALAVENEQYF.

This clonotype was seen a handful of times. This chain joins TRBV7-6 and TRBJ2-3, with 9 bases lining up with TRBD2. The V segment lost 3 bases and the J segment 0 bases; nucleotides outside the gene matches: 4. Germline CDR1 reads SGHVS; CDR2 reads FNYEAQ. The CDR3 length is 16 residues. The CDR3 coding sequence is TGTGCCAGCAGCTTCTCAGCGGGGGGAAGCACAGATACGCAGTATTTT. Protein sequence: CASSFSAGGSTDTQYF.

This clonotype has a handful of counts. This sequence joins TRBV20-1 and TRBJ2-7; 12 nucleotides align to TRBD1. J gave up 6 bases and V 4 bases, and 10 bases lay outside the gene matches. The CDR3 length is 15 residues. CDR1 DFQATT and CDR2 SNEGSKA come from the germline V gene (reference sequence). CDR3 bases: TGCAGTGCTATTTCCCGGGACAGGGGGCTCTCCGAGCAGTACTTC. It specifies CSAISRDRGLSEQYF.